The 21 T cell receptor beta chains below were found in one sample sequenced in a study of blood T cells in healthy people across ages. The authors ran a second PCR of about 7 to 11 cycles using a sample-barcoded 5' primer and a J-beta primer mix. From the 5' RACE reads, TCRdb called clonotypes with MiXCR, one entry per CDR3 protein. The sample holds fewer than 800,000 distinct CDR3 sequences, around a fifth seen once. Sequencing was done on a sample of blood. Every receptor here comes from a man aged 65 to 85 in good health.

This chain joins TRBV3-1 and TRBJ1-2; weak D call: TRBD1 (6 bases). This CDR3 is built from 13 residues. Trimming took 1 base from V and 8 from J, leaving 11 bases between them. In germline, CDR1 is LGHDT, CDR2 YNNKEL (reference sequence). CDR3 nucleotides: TGTGCCAGCAGCCAAGGACAGGCTCGAGGCTACACCTTC. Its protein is CASSQGQARGYTF.

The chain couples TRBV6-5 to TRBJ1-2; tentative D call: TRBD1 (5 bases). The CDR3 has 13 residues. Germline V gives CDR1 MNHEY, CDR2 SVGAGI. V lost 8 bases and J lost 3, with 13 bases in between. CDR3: CASLRGRDYGYTF. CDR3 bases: TGTGCCAGCCTCCGGGGCCGAGACTATGGCTACACCTTC.

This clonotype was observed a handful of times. CDR3 amino acids: CASPPTGTSGPNEQFF. The CDR3 nucleotides read TGTGCCAGCCCCCCAACCGGGACTAGCGGGCCCAATGAGCAGTTCTTC. The chain recombines TRBV28 with TRBJ2-5, with TRBD2 matching over 12 bases. The end of the DNA is better explained by TRBJ2-1, so the J call may be wrong. Per the germline V gene, CDR1 is MDHEN and CDR2 is SYDVKM. The CDR3 has 16 amino acids.

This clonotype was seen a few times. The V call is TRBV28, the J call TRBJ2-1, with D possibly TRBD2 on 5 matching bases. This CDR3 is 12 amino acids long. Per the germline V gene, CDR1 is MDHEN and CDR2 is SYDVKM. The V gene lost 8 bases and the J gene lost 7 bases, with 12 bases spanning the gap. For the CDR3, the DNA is TGTGCCAGCTGGAGGCTGAGGAATGAGCAGTTCTTC. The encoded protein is CASWRLRNEQFF.

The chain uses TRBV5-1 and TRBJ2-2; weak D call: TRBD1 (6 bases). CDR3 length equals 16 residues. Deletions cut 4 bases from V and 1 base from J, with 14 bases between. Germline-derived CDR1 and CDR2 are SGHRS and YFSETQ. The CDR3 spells CASSKPGQMNTGELFF. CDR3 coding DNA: TGCGCCAGCAGCAAACCGGGACAAATGAACACCGGGGAGCTGTTTTTT.

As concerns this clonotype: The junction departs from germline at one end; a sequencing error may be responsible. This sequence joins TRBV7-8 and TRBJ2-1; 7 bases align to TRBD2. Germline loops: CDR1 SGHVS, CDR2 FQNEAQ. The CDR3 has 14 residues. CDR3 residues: CVSARLAEYNEQFF. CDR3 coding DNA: TGTGTCAGCGCCCGGCTAGCGGAGTACAATGAGCAGTTCTTC.

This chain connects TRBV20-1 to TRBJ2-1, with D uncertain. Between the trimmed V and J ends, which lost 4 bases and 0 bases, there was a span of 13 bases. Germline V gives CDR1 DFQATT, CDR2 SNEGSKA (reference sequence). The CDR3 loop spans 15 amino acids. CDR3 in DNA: TGCAGTGCTACTCGGGTGGGTCGCTCCTACAATGAGCAGTTCTTC. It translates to CSATRVGRSYNEQFF.

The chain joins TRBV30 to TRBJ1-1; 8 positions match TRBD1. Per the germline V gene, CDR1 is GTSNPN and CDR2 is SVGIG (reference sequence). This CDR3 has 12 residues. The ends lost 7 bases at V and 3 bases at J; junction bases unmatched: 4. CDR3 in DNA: TGTGCCTTTCACAGGGGGGACACTGAAGCTTTCTTT. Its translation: CAFHRGDTEAFF.

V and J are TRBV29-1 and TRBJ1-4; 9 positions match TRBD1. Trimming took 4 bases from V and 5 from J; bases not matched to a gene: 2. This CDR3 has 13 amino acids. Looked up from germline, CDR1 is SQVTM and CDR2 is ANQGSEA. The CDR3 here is CSVVQGANEKLFF. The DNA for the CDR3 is TGCAGCGTTGTACAGGGGGCAAATGAAAAACTGTTTTTT.

In DNA, the CDR3 is TGTGCCTGGAGTGATGGGGTTAAGCCTGGGGCCAACGTCCTGACTTTC. Residues: CAWSDGVKPGANVLTF. This chain links TRBV30 with TRBJ2-6; D call uncertain. The CDR3 sequence is 16 residues long. Trimming cost V 1 base and J 2 bases, with 12 bases left between them. Germline CDR1 is GTSNPN and CDR2 is SVGIG (reference sequence).

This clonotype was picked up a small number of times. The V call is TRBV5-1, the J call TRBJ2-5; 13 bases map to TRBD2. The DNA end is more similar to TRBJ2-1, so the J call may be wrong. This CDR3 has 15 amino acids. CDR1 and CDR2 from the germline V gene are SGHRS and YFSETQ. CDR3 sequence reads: CASSQGLAGTDEQFF. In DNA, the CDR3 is TGCGCCAGCAGCCAGGGACTAGCGGGAACCGATGAGCAGTTCTTC.

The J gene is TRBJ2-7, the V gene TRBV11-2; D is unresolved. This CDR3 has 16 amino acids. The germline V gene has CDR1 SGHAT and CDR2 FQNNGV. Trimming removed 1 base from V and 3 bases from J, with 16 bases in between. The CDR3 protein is CASSLAQTRGVYEQYF. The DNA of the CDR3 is TGTGCCAGCAGCTTAGCCCAGACTCGTGGGGTCTACGAGCAGTACTTC.

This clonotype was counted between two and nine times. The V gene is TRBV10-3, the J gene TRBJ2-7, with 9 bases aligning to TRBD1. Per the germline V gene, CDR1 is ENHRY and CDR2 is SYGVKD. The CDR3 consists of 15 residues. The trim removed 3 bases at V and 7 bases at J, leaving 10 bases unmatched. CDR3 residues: CAISDRDRESGEQYF. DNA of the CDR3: TGTGCCATCAGTGACCGGGACAGGGAATCGGGGGAGCAGTACTTC.

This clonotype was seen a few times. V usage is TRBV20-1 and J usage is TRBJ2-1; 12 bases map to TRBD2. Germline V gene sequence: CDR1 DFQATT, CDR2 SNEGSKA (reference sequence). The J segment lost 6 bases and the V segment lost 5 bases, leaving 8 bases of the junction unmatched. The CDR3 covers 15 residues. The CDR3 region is CSAATASGRANEQFF. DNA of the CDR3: TGCAGTGCTGCAACCGCTAGCGGGAGGGCCAATGAGCAGTTCTTC.

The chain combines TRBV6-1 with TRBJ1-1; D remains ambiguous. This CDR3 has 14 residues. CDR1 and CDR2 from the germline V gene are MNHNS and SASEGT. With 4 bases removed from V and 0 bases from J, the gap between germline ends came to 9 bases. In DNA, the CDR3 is TGTGCCAGCAGTGCCCTAGGACTGAACACTGAAGCTTTCTTT. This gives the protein CASSALGLNTEAFF.

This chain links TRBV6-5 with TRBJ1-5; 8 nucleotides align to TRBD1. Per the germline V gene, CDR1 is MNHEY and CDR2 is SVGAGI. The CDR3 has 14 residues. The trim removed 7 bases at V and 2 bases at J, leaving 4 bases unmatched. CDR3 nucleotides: TGTGCCAGCAAACCGACAGGGGGCAATCAGCCCCAGCATTTT. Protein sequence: CASKPTGGNQPQHF.

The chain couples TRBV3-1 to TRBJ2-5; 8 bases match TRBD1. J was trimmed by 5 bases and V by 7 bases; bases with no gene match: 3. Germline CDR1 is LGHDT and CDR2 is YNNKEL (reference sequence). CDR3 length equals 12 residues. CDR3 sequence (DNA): TGTGCCAGCACAGGGACAGGCGAGACCCAGTACTTC. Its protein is CASTGTGETQYF.

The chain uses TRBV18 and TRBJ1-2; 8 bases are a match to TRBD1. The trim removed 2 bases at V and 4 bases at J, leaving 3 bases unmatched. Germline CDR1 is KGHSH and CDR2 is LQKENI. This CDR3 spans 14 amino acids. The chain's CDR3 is CASSPSTGVYGYTF. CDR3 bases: TGTGCCAGCTCACCATCGACAGGGGTCTATGGCTACACCTTC.

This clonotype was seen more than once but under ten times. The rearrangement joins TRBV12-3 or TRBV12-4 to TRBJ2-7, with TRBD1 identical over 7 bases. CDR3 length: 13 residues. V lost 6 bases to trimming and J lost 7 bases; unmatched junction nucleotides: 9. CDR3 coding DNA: TGTGCCAGCAGACAAGGGGGCTACGGGGAGCAGTACTTC. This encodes CASRQGGYGEQYF.

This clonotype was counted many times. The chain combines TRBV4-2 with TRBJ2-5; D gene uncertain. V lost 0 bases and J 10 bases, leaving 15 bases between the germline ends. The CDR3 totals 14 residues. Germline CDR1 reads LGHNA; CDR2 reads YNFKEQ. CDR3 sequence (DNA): TGTGCCAGCAGCCAAGATGTAGGCGTCTGGGACCAGTACTTC. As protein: CASSQDVGVWDQYF.

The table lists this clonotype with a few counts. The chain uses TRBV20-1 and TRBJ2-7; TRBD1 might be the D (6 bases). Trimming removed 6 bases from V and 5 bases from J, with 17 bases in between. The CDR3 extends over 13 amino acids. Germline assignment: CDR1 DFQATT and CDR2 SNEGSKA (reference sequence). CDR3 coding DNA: TGCAGTGCAACCGGGACAATAAGCAACGAGCAGTACTTC. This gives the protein CSATGTISNEQYF.